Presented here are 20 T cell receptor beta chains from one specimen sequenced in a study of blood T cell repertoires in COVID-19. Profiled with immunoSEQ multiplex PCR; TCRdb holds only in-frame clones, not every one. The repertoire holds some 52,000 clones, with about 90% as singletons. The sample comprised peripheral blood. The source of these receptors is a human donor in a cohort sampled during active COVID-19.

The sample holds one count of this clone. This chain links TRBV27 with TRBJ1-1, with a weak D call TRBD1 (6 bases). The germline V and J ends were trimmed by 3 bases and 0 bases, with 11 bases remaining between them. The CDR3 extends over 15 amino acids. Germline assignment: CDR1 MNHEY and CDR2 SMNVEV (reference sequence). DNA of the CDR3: TGTGCCAGCAGTTTCGGTACAGGGCTGAACACTGAAGCTTTCTTT. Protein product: CASSFGTGLNTEAFF.

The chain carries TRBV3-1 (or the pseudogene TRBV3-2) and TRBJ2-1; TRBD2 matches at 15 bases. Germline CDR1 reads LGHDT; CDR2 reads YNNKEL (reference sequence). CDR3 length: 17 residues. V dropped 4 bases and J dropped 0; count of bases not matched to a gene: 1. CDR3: CASSRTSGRASYNEQFF. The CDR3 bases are TGTGCCAGCAGCCGGACTAGCGGGAGGGCCTCCTACAATGAGCAGTTCTTC.

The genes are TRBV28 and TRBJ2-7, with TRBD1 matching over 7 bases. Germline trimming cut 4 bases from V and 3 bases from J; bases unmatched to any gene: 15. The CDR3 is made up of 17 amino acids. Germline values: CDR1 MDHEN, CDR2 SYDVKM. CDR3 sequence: CASSSLRKGARGYEQYF. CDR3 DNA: TGTGCCAGCAGTTCACTCCGCAAGGGGGCGAGAGGCTACGAGCAGTACTTC.

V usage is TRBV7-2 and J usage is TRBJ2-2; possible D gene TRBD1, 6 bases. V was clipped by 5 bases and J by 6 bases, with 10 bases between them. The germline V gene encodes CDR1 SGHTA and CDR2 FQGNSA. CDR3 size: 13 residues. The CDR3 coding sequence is TGTGCCAGCAGCAATGGGGGCCCCGGGGAGCTGTTTTTT. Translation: CASSNGGPGELFF.

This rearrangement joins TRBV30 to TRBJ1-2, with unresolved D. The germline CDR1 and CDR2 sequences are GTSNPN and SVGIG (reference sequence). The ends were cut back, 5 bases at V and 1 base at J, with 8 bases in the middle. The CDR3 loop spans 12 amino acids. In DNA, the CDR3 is TGTGCCTGGGCACAATTTAACTATGGCTACACCTTC. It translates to CAWAQFNYGYTF.

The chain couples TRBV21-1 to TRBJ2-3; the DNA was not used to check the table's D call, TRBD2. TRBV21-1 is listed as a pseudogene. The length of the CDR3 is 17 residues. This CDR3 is CASQPVMTSQSTDTQYF. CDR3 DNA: TGTGCCAGCCAGCCCGTAATGACTAGCCAAAGCACAGATACGCAGTATTTT.

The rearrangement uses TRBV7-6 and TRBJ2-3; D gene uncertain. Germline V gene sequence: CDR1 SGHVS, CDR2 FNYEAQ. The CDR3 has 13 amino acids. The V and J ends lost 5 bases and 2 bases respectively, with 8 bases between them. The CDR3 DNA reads TGTGCCAGCAGCCTCGGTACCACAGATACGCAGTATTTT. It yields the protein CASSLGTTDTQYF.

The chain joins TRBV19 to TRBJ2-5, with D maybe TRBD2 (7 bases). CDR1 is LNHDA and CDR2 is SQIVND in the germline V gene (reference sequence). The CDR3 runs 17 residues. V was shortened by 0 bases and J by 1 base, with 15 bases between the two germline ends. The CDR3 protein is CASSIEPYGGPQETQYF. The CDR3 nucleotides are TGTGCCAGTAGTATAGAACCCTACGGGGGGCCCCAAGAGACCCAGTACTTC.

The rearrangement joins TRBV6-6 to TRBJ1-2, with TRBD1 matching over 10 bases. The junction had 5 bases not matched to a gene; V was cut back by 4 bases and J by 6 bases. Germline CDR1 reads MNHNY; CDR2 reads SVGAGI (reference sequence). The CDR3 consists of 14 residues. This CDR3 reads CASSLDRGKDGYTF. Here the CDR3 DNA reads TGTGCCAGCAGTTTGGACAGGGGGAAGGATGGCTACACCTTC.

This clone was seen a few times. DNA for the CDR3: TGTGCCAGCAGCCAAGCGAATGCGGGTAGGTTGAATGAGCAGTTCTTC. It is translated as CASSQANAGRLNEQFF. The chain recombines TRBV4-2 with TRBJ2-1, with TRBD2 as a possible D gene (5 bases). V shed 1 base and J shed 7 bases, with 17 bases lying between them. Germline values: CDR1 LGHNA, CDR2 YNFKEQ. The CDR3 totals 16 residues.

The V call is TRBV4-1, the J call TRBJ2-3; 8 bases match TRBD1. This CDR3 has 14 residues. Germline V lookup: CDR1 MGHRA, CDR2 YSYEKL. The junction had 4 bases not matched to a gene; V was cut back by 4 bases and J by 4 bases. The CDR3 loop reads CASSPRGRADTQYF. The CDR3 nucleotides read TGCGCCAGCAGCCCCAGGGGGCGCGCAGATACGCAGTATTTT.

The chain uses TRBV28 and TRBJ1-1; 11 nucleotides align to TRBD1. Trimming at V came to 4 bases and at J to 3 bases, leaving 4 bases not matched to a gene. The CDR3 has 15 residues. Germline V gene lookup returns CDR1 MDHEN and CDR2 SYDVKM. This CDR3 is CASSSRTGGYTEAFF. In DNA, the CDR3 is TGTGCCAGCAGTTCCCGGACAGGGGGCTACACTGAAGCTTTCTTT. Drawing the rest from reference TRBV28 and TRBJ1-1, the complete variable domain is DVKVTQSSRYLVKRTGEKVFLECVQDMDHENMFWYRQDPGLGLRLIYFSYDVKMKEKGDIPEGYSVSREKKERFSLILESASTNQTSMYLCASSSRTGGYTEAFFGQGTRLTVV.

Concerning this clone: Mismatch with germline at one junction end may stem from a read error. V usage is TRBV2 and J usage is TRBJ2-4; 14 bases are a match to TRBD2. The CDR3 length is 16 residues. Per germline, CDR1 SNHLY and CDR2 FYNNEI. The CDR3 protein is CASREGTSGRGNIQYF. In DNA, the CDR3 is TGTGCCAGCAGGGAAGGGACTAGCGGGAGAGGGAACATTCAGTACTTC. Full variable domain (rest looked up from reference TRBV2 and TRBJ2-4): EPEVTQTPSHQVTQMGQEVILRCVPISNHLYFYWYRQILGQKVEFLVSFYNNEISEKSEIFDDQFSVERPDGSNFTLKIRSTKLEDSAMYFCASREGTSGRGNIQYFGAGTRLSVL.

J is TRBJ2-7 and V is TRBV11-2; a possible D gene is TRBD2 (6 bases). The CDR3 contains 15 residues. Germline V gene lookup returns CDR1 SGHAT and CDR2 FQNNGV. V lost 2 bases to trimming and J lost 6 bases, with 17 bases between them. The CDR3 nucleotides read TGTGCCAGCAGCTTATTGCGGGAACAAAGATCCGAGCAGTACTTC. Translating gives CASSLLREQRSEQYF.

The CDR3 bases are TGTGCCAGCTCGGGGACTAACTACGAGCAGTACTTC. Its translation is CASSGTNYEQYF. The chain joins TRBV5-5 to TRBJ2-7; 7 bases fit TRBD2. V dropped 7 bases and J dropped 3; count of bases not matched to a gene: 4. The CDR3 consists of 12 residues. Germline V gives CDR1 SGHKS, CDR2 YYEKEE (reference sequence).

CDR3 DNA sequence: TGTGCCATCAGTACTACAGGGACCGGGGAGCTGTTTTTT. Protein sequence: CAISTTGTGELFF. This chain uses TRBV10-3 with TRBJ2-2; possible D gene TRBD1, 6 bases. Germline V lookup: CDR1 ENHRY, CDR2 SYGVKD. Between the trimmed V and J ends, which lost 5 bases and 5 bases, there was a span of 9 bases. This CDR3 spans 13 amino acids.

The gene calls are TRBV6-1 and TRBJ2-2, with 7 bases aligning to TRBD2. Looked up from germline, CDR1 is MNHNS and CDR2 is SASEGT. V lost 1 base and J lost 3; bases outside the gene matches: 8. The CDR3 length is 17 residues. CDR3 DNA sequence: TGTGCCAGCAGTGAAGTTTCGGGAGGTTTTCACACCGGGGAGCTGTTTTTT. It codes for CASSEVSGGFHTGELFF.

The CDR3 loop is CASSQTSGSYNEQFF. The CDR3 region has the DNA TGTGCCAGCAGCCAGACTAGCGGCTCCTACAATGAGCAGTTCTTC. The chain combines TRBV7-3 with TRBJ2-1; TRBD2 agrees at 9 bases. V gave up 5 bases and J gave up 0 bases; unmatched junction bases: 2. The length of the CDR3 is 15 residues. The germline CDR1 and CDR2 sequences are SGHTA and FQGTGA. The full variable domain, rest sourced from reference TRBV7-3 and TRBJ2-1, is GAGVSQTPSNKVTEKGKYVELRCDPISGHTALYWYRQSLGQGPEFLIYFQGTGAADDSGLPNDRFFAVRPEGSVSTLKIQRTERGDSAVYLCASSQTSGSYNEQFFGPGTRLTVL.

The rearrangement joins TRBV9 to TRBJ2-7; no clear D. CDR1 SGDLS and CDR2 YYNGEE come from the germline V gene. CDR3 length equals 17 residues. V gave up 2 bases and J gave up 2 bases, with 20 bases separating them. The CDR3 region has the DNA TGTGCCAGCAGCGTCCAAACATACAGTCTCCCCACCTACGAGCAGTACTTC. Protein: CASSVQTYSLPTYEQYF.

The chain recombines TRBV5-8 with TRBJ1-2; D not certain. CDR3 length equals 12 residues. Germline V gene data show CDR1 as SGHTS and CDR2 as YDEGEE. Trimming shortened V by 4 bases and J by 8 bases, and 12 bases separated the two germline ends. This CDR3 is CASSQPTWGYTF. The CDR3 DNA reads TGTGCCAGCAGCCAGCCGACTTGGGGCTACACCTTC.